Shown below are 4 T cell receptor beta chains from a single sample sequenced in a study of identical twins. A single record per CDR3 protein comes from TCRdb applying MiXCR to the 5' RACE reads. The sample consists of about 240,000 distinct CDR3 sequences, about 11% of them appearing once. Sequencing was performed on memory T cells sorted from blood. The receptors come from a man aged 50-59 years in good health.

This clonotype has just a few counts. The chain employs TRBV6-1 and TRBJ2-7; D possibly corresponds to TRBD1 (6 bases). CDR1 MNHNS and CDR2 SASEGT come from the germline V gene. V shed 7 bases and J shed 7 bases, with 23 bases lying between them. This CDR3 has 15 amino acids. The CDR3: CASTTGPGGETEQYF. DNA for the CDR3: TGTGCCAGCACCACCGGACCTGGGGGCGAAACTGAGCAGTACTTC.

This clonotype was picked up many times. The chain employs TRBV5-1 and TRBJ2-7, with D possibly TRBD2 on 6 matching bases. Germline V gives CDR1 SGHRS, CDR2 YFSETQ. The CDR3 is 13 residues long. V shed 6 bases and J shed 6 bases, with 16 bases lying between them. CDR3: CASTSNQGLEQYF. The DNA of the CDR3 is TGCGCCAGCACCAGCAATCAGGGACTCGAGCAGTACTTC.

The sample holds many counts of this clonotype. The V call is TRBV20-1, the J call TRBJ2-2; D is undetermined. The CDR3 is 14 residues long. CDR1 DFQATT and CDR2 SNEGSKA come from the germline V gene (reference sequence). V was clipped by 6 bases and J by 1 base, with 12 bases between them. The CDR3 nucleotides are TGCAGTGCCCCCCGAAGGGAGAACACCGGGGAGCTGTTTTTT. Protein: CSAPRRENTGELFF.

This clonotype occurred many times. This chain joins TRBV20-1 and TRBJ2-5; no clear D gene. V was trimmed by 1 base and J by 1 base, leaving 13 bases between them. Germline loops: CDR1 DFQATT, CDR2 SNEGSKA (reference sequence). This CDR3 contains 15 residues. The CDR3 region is CSARGHLALQETQYF. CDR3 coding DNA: TGCAGTGCTAGAGGCCACCTCGCCCTCCAAGAGACCCAGTACTTC.